The source of this TCR beta chain is a study of blood T cells in healthy people across ages. Trimming cost V 1 base and J 5 bases, with 16 bases left between them. CDR3 length: 17 amino acids. In germline, CDR1 is SGHDT, CDR2 YYEEEE. PCR was performed a second time for roughly 6 to 12 cycles using a sample-barcoded 5' primer and a J-beta primer mix. Each CDR3 protein gets one entry after TCRdb re-called the 5' RACE reads with MiXCR. The sample holds around 940,000 distinct CDR3 sequences, roughly 50% seen once. The chain has TRBV5-6 and TRBJ1-6; D is undetermined. The clonotype comes from a woman aged 60-75 years in good health. The sequencing sample was made of blood. DNA for the CDR3: TGTGCCAGCAGCTTGTACTATCGGCGGAAGAATAATTCACCCCTCCACTTT. Protein product: CASSLYYRRKNNSPLHF.